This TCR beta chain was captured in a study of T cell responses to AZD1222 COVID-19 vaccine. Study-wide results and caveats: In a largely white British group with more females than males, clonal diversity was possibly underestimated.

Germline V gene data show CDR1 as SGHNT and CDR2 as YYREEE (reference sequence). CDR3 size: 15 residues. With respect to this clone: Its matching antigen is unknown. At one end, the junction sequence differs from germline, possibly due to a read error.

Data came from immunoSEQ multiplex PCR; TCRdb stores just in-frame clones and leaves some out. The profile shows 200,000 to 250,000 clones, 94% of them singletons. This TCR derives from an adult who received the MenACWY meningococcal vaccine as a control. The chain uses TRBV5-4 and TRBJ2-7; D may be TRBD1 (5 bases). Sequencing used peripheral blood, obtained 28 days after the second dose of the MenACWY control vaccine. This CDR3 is CASSLDAGRNYKQYF. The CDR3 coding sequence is TGTGCCAGCAGCTTGGATGCAGGGCGCAACTACAAGCAGTACTTC.